A selection of T cell receptor beta chains follows, all from one sample in a study of blood T cell repertoires in COVID-19. The method was immunoSEQ multiplex PCR; TCRdb's version includes in-frame clones alone and lacks a portion of them. In the table there are under 200,000 clones, 80% to 85% of which are singletons. The sample consisted of peripheral blood. These receptors were taken from a human donor with acute or convalescent COVID-19. The donor label of this sample is uncertain. Each CDR3 is given with its conserved first and last residue. The D gene is left open where the match is weak. Clone size is stated in some rows and not others, as once, few, many or a class when expanded.

j_call clone_size d_call v_call cdr3_aa cdr3_nt
TRBJ2-3 - TRBD1 TRBV7-3 CASSPQGATDTQYF TGTGCCAGCAGCCCCCAGGGGGCCACAGATACGCAGTATTTT
TRBJ2-7 - TRBD2 TRBV28 CASSLSGRPSYEQYF TGTGCCAGCAGTCTTAGCGGGAGACCCTCCTACGAGCAGTACTTC
TRBJ1-5 - TRBD1 TRBV18 CASSPGGQDNQPQHF TGTGCCAGCTCACCAGGGGGACAGGACAATCAGCCCCAGCATTTT
TRBJ2-7 once - TRBV11-2 CASSLQNQASYEQYF TGTGCCAGCAGCTTACAAAACCAAGCGAGCTACGAGCAGTACTTC
TRBJ2-3 - - TRBV3-1/TRBV3-2 CASGPGGPTDTQYF TGTGCCAGCGGGCCCGGGGGGCCCACAGATACGCAGTATTTT
TRBJ1-2 - TRBD1 TRBV2 CASSWDRGNYGYTF TGTGCCAGCAGCTGGGACAGGGGAAACTATGGCTACACCTTC
TRBJ2-2 once TRBD2 TRBV6-4 CASSQRGGRTGELFF TGTGCCAGCAGTCAGCGGGGGGGCCGCACCGGGGAGCTGTTTTTT
TRBJ1-2 - - TRBV30 CAWSSTAGQKIGYTF TGTGCCTGGAGCTCTACCGCCGGACAGAAAATCGGCTACACCTTC
TRBJ1-2 - - TRBV11-1 CASSLDGASPYGYTF TGTGCCAGCAGCTTAGATGGGGCGTCGCCCTATGGCTACACCTTC
TRBJ1-2 once - TRBV28 CASSSKGRGNYGYTF TGTGCCAGCAGTTCCAAGGGCAGGGGCAACTATGGCTACACCTTC
TRBJ1-5 - - TRBV19 CASQYSNQPQHF TGTGCCAGCCAGTATAGCAATCAGCCCCAGCATTTT
TRBJ2-7 - TRBD1 TRBV7-7 CASSPGTGELGSGEQYF TGTGCTAGCAGCCCCGGGACAGGGGAATTGGGGAGTGGCGAGCAGTACTTC
TRBJ2-1 - TRBD1 TRBV5-8 CASSFDGTGVNEQFF TGTGCCAGCAGCTTCGACGGGACAGGGGTCAATGAGCAGTTCTTC
TRBJ2-5 - - TRBV5-1 CASSLWTGGQETQYF TGCGCCAGCAGCTTGTGGACAGGAGGGCAAGAGACCCAGTACTTC
TRBJ2-3 - TRBD2 TRBV28 CASSFGSTSGLVTDTQYF TGTGCCAGCAGTTTCGGGTCTACCTCGGGACTAGTCACAGATACGCAGTATTTT
TRBJ1-2 - - TRBV4-2 CASSQGPGDGYTF TGTGCCAGCAGCCAAGGGCCAGGGGATGGCTACACCTTC
TRBJ2-1 - - TRBV6-5 CASLKTGRNEQFF TGTGCCAGCCTAAAGACTGGCCGAAATGAGCAGTTCTTC
TRBJ2-1 once TRBD1 TRBV28 CASSYPQGAPRNEQFF TGTGCCAGCAGTTATCCACAGGGGGCGCCGAGGAATGAGCAGTTCTTC
TRBJ2-2 - TRBD1 TRBV5-1 CASSSQGDTGELFF TGCGCCAGCAGCTCCCAGGGGGACACCGGGGAGCTGTTTTTT
TRBJ2-1 - TRBD2 TRBV2 CASIGTSGGPGEQFF TGTGCCAGCATCGGGACTAGCGGGGGGCCGGGTGAGCAGTTCTTC
TRBJ1-4 - - TRBV6-2/TRBV6-3 CASSPPGQEKLFF TGTGCCAGCAGTCCGCCCGGACAGGAAAAACTGTTTTTT
TRBJ1-4 - - TRBV30 CAWTRGEKLFF TGTGCCTGGACCCGGGGGGAAAAACTGTTTTTT
TRBJ2-1 - - TRBV11-3 CASSLGGREQFF TGTGCCAGCAGCTTAGGGGGCCGGGAGCAGTTCTTC
TRBJ2-7 - - TRBV12-3/TRBV12-4 CASSFQGPHEQYF TGTGCCAGCAGTTTTCAGGGGCCTCACGAGCAGTACTTC
TRBJ2-1 - - TRBV10-1 CASSLFRADEQFF TGCGCCAGCAGCCTTTTCAGGGCCGATGAGCAGTTCTTC
TRBJ2-7 few TRBD1 TRBV29-1 CSVDRGQGAYEQYF TGCAGCGTTGACCGCGGACAGGGGGCCTACGAGCAGTACTTC
TRBJ1-5 - - TRBV6-1 CASSELWGVDQPQHF TGTGCCAGCAGTGAATTGTGGGGAGTGGATCAGCCCCAGCATTTT
TRBJ2-3 - - TRBV2 CASKERRSTDTQYF TGTGCCAGCAAAGAGCGGAGGAGCACAGATACGCAGTATTTT
TRBJ2-7 - TRBD2 TRBV27 CATGRREGPNEQYF TGTGCCACGGGCCGGCGGGAGGGCCCTAACGAGCAGTACTTC
TRBJ2-1 once - TRBV5-4 CASSPLPLVNNEQFF TGTGCCAGCAGCCCACTGCCCCTAGTCAACAATGAGCAGTTCTTC
TRBJ1-3 - - TRBV30 CAWSRQGGRNTIYF TGTGCCTGGAGTCGCCAGGGAGGAAGAAACACCATATATTTT
TRBJ2-7 - - TRBV28 CASGFEGTYEQYF TGTGCCAGCGGCTTCGAGGGTACCTACGAGCAGTACTTC
TRBJ1-5 - TRBD1 TRBV28 CASRSTGEDHQPQHF TGTGCCAGCAGATCGACAGGGGAAGACCATCAGCCCCAGCATTTT
TRBJ2-7 - - TRBV9 CASSPRGGQYF TGTGCCAGCAGCCCCCGCGGAGGGCAGTACTTC
TRBJ1-6 - - TRBV12-3/TRBV12-4 CASRRDPTSPLHF TGTGCCAGCAGGCGGGACCCGACATCACCCCTCCACTTT
TRBJ1-5 few - TRBV4-1 CATSGPGGGNQPQHF TGCGCCACCTCCGGGCCCGGCGGGGGCAATCAGCCCCAGCATTTT
TRBJ2-3 - TRBD2 TRBV6-2/TRBV6-3 CASSDASAGDTDTQYF TGTGCCAGCAGCGACGCATCGGCGGGAGACACAGATACGCAGTATTTT
TRBJ1-1 - - TRBV6-1 CASSWGVHMNTEAFF TGTGCCAGCAGTTGGGGGGTCCATATGAACACTGAAGCTTTCTTT
TRBJ2-1 - - TRBV28 CASSLGENSYNEQFF TGTGCCAGCAGTTTAGGGGAGAACTCCTACAATGAGCAGTTCTTC
TRBJ1-5 - - TRBV6-1 CASSEVGARDQPQHF TGTGCCAGCAGTGAAGTAGGGGCCAGGGATCAGCCCCAGCATTTT
TRBJ2-7 - - TRBV9 CASSNRDRSEQYF TGTGCCAGCAGCAACCGAGACAGGAGTGAGCAGTACTTC
TRBJ1-2 - - TRBV27 CASSRLSGQGYGYTF TGTGCCAGCAGCCGACTCTCAGGACAAGGTTATGGCTACACCTTC
TRBJ1-6 - - TRBV6-6 CASSRIQASGRNSPLHF TGTGCCAGCAGCCGAATCCAGGCTTCAGGGCGTAATTCACCCCTCCACTTT
TRBJ2-2 - - TRBV7-9 CASSLEGAPRDTGELFF TGTGCCAGCAGCTTAGAAGGGGCTCCACGTGATACCGGGGAGCTGTTTTTT
TRBJ2-3 - TRBD1 TRBV10-1 CATGTGAIFSTDTQYF TGCGCCACCGGGACAGGGGCGATCTTTTCCACAGATACGCAGTATTTT
TRBJ1-1 - - TRBV6-5 CASSYTRVVGAEAFF TGTGCCAGCAGTTACACCAGGGTTGTAGGCGCTGAAGCTTTCTTT
TRBJ2-3 - - TRBV2 CASTPAGGQYF TGTGCCAGCACCCCGGCCGGAGGGCAGTATTTT
TRBJ2-1 - - TRBV29-1 CSVVERSGSSYNEQFF TGCAGCGTTGTGGAAAGAAGCGGAAGCTCCTACAATGAGCAGTTCTTC
TRBJ2-5 once TRBD2 TRBV7-2 CASSSPRLAGGRETQYF TGTGCCAGCAGCTCCCCCCGACTAGCGGGAGGGCGGGAGACCCAGTACTTC
TRBJ1-6 few TRBD1 TRBV30 CAWRFRDRDNSPLHF TGTGCCTGGAGATTTCGGGACAGGGATAATTCACCCCTCCACTTT
TRBJ2-5 - TRBD2 TRBV5-1 CASSSGLAGDLGTQYF TGCGCCAGCAGCTCGGGACTAGCGGGGGACCTTGGGACCCAGTACTTC
TRBJ2-1 - TRBD2 TRBV9 CASSAPGLAGDNEQFF TGTGCCAGCAGCGCTCCGGGACTAGCGGGTGATAATGAGCAGTTCTTC
TRBJ2-2 - TRBD2 TRBV5-1 CASSLTSGSNTGELFF TGCGCCAGCAGCCTGACTAGCGGGTCGAACACCGGGGAGCTGTTTTTT
TRBJ1-6 - TRBD1 TRBV5-1 CASSPGQVDSPLHF TGCGCCAGCAGCCCTGGACAGGTTGATTCACCCCTCCACTTT
TRBJ2-7 - TRBD1 TRBV6-5 CASRLDRAPLYEQYF TGTGCCAGCAGATTGGACAGGGCTCCCCTCTACGAGCAGTACTTC
TRBJ1-2 - - TRBV25-1 CASSESVRVDGYTF TGTGCCAGCAGTGAATCAGTCAGGGTTGATGGCTACACCTTC
TRBJ2-5 - - TRBV5-1 CASSLALEETQYF TGCGCCAGCAGCTTGGCCTTAGAGGAGACCCAGTACTTC